Reported below is one T cell receptor beta chain. This clone has ten or more counts. Its antigen has not been determined. Within one base of it there is no much larger clone, and no base qualities were kept. Each donor gave one peripheral blood draw, averaging approximately 0.12 L, which was collected into heparinised tubes. Naive, central memory, regulatory and stem cell-like memory CD4+ T cells were sorted on a BD FACSAria II using a panel including CD45RO, CCR7, CD25, CD127, CD95 and CD27. Purity was above 95% for every sorted population. Right away, PBMCs were isolated by Lymphoprep density gradient centrifugation and were stained directly, with no culture step. So that batch effects would be minimized, each experiment stained and sorted samples in pairs, pairing one healthy donor with one patient. The data originate from a study of beta chain features in type 1 diabetes (dated by TCRdb to the late 2010s). Regarding the study in general: Mean age, gender distribution, total cell number and subset yield were not different between patients and healthy donors. Regulatory and stem cell-like memory subsets were obtained from only 8 patients and about eight healthy donors, while naive and central memory subsets were obtained from all 28 donors. Across all samples, some 100,000,000 sorted cells were examined, and cell number per subset correlated strongly with RNA yield. In the study, TCRB repertoires of sorted circulating CD4+ T cell subsets from recently diagnosed type 1 diabetes patients were compared with those of matched healthy donors.

The entire amount of isolated RNA was reverse transcribed using the High Capacity cDNA Reverse Transcription Kit, so the sequenced TCRB transcripts were expressed ones. Deep immunoSEQ sequencing was performed on naive, central memory and regulatory T cell samples, with an average of roughly 3.5 million total reads per sample. Sorted cells were lysed in RLT buffer, and RNA was extracted using DNase-treated RNeasy Micro or Mini kits according to cell number. Each cell subset was processed separately to prevent cross-contamination, with patient and healthy donor samples processed together. TCRB sequences were amplified from cDNA with the immunoSEQ multiplex PCR, producing 87-bp fragments spanning the CDR3 region. Sequencing of the amplicons was done on the Illumina HiSeq platform. For the original study's pipeline: PCR bias was corrected computationally using synthetic template baselines, and reads within Hamming distance 2 were collapsed, with unmergeable singletons discarded. By aligning reads against IMGT, V, D and J genes, CDR3 length, and insertions or deletions at six rearrangement sites were assigned. Within each subset, clonotype counts were normalized to sorted cell number, after which true diversity and Gini coefficients were computed with the tcR R package. The overlap coefficient, calculated on TCRB nucleotide sequences, was used to quantify repertoire sharing. In its TCRdb copy, this immuneACCESS table keeps in-frame sequences only and misses some clones. Where compared with another copy, unresolved V genes explain less than half of these, and the others have no known cause. That table supplies the V and J calls and clone size; D and trimming were determined from the DNA. This sample is represented by hundreds of thousands of clones; about a tenth of them were singletons. The ten largest clones capture 1% of the sample.

Broad study findings and their caveats: Because small numbers of individuals were included in the HLA sub-analyses, any influence of HLA type on TCRB rearrangement was left unresolved. Shorter templates might be favored by PCR, yet because patient and control samples were amplified and corrected together, any such skew would affect both groups equally. A moderate but significant shortening of TCRB CDR3 length was observed in type 1 diabetes patients in all four CD4+ subsets. Because cDNA was sequenced instead of genomic DNA, activated cells with high expression could be over-represented, although the groups did not differ in activation or CD3 levels. Fewer insertions and more nucleotide deletions at VDJ recombination sites were observed in patients with type 1 diabetes, implying thymic rearrangement abnormalities. The naive, central memory and regulatory TCRB repertoires appeared to resemble one another more closely among patients than among healthy donors.

V is shortened by 5 bases, J by 11 bases, and the region joining them spans 13 bases. Spanning cysteine to phenylalanine, the CDR3 consists of 12 amino acids. Just the 36-base CDR3 DNA is kept, in frame starting at base 1. Looking up the germline V gene (reference sequence) yields CDR1 LNHNV and CDR2 YYDKDF. Rearrangement joined TRBV15 to TRBJ2-1, with the D gene not confidently named. Sequencing was performed on central memory CD4+ T cells from blood. This TCR was sampled from a man aged 25 to 45 with type 1 diabetes. Here is the DNA: TGTGCCACCAGCCCAGAGACGGCCCAGCAGTTCTTC. Its translation is CATSPETAQQFF.